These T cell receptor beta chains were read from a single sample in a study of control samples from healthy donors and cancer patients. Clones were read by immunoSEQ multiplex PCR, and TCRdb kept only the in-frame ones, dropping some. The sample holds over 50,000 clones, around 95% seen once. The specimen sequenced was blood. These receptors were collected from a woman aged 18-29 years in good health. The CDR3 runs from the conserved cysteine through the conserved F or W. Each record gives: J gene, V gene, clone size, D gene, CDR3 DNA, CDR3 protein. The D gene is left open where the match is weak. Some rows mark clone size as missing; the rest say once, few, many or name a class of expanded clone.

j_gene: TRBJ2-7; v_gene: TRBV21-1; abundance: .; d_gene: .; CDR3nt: TGTGCCAGCAGCAAAGCGGGTACGAACAGGATCTCCTACGAGCAGTACTTC; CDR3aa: CASSKAGTNRISYEQYF
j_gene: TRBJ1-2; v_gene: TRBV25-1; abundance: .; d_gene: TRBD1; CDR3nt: TGTGCCAGCAGTGCTCCAGGACAGGGGCTAGGCTATGGCTACACCTTC; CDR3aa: CASSAPGQGLGYGYTF
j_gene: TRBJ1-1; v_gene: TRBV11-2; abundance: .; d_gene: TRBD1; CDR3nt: TGTGCCAGCAGCTCCAGGGGGTACACTGAAGCTTTCTTT; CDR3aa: CASSSRGYTEAFF
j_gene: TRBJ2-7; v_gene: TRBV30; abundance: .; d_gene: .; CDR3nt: TGTGCCTGGAGTGTAGGTAGCTACGAGCAGTACTTC; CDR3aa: CAWSVGSYEQYF
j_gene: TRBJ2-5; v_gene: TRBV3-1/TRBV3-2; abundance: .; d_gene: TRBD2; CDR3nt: TGTGCCAGCAGACAGCTAGCGGGGAAAGAGACCCAGTACTTC; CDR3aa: CASRQLAGKETQYF
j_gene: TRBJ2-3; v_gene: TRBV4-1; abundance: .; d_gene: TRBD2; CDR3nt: TGCGCCAGCAGCCAAGTACTAGCGACAGATACGCAGTATTTT; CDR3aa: CASSQVLATDTQYF
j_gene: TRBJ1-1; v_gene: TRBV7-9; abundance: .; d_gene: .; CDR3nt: TGTGCCAGCGCCCTGGGACCGAACACTGAAGCTTTCTTT; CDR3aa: CASALGPNTEAFF
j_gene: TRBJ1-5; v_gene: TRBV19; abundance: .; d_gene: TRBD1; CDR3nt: TGTGCCAGTAGTCCGAGGGACAGGGGATCCCCTAGCAATCAGCCCCAGCATTTT; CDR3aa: CASSPRDRGSPSNQPQHF
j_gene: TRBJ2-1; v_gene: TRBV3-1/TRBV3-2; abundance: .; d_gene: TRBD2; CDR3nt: TGTGCCAGCAGCCAAGGGGGACTAGAGGCAGGCCCCGTCTCCTACAATGAGCAGTTCTTC; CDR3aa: CASSQGGLEAGPVSYNEQFF
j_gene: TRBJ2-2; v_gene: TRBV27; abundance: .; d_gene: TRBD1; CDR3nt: TGTGCCAGCAGTCCGGGGACAGCGAACACCGGGGAGCTGTTTTTT; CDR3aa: CASSPGTANTGELFF
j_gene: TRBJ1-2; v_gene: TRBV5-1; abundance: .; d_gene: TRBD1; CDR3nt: TGCGCCAGCAGCTTGGGGGCCACAGGGGGAGGCTATGGCTACACCTTC; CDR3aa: CASSLGATGGGYGYTF
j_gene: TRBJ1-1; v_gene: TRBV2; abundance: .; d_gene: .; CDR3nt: TGTGCCACCCGACAGTACTCGGCTGAAGCTTTCTTT; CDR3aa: CATRQYSAEAFF
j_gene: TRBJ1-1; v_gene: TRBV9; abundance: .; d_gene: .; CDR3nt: TGTGCCAGCAGCGTACGGGGGTTCACTGAAGCTTTCTTT; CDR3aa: CASSVRGFTEAFF
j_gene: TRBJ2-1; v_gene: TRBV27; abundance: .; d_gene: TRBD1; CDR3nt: TGTGCCAGCAGTCCACGACAGGGTTATTTGGGAAATGAGCAGTTCTTC; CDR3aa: CASSPRQGYLGNEQFF
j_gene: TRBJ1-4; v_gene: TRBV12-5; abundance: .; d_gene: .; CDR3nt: TGTGCTAGTGGTTTGTCGTGGTGGGTAGGCAGAGCCCTTCCAACTAATGAAAAACTGTTTTTT; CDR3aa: CASGLSWWVGRALPTNEKLFF
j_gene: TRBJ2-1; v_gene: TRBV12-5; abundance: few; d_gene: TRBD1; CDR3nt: TGTGCTAGTGGTCCCGAGGGACAGGCTTACAATGAGCAGTTCTTC; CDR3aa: CASGPEGQAYNEQFF
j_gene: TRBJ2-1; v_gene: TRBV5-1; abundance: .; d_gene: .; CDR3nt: TGCGCCAGCAGCTCGGCCAGGGGTTACAATGAGCAGTTCTTC; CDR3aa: CASSSARGYNEQFF
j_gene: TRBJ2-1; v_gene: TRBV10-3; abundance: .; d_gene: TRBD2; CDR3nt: TGTGCCACCCGAACCGTAGCGGGGGAATGGCATGAGCAGTTCTTC; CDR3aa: CATRTVAGEWHEQFF
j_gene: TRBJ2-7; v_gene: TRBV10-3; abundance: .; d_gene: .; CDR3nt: TGTGCCATCAGTGAGTCTGCTAGTGTGAGGTCTCGTGAGCAGTACTTC; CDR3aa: CAISESASVRSREQYF
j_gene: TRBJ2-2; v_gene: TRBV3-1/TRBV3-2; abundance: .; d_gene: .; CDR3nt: TGTGCCAGCAGGCTAGGGGGGGGCACCGGGGAGCTGTTTTTT; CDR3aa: CASRLGGGTGELFF
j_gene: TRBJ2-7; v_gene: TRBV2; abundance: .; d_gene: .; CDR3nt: TGTGCCAGCAGTGCCGGTTACGAGCAGTACTTC; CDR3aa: CASSAGYEQYF
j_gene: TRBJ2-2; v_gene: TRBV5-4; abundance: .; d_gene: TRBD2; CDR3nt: TGTGCCTGGCTTAGCGGGGGGGCCCCCGGGGAGCTGTTTTTT; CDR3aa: CAWLSGGAPGELFF
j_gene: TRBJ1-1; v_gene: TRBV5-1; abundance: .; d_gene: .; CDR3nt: TGCGCCAGCAGAGTCAGTAGTATGAACACTGAAGCTTTCTTT; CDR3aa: CASRVSSMNTEAFF
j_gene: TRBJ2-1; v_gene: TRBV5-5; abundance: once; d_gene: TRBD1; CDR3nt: TGTGCCAGCAGCTTGTTTGGGACAGGGGTGATAAATGAGCAGTTCTTC; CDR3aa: CASSLFGTGVINEQFF
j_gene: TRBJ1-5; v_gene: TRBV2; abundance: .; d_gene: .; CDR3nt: TGTGCCAGCAGTCCGACAGGCGAGAGCAATCAGCCCCAGCATTTT; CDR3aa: CASSPTGESNQPQHF
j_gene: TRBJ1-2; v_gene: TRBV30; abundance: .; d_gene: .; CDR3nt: TGTGCCTGGAGAAACTATGGCTACACCTTC; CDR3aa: CAWRNYGYTF
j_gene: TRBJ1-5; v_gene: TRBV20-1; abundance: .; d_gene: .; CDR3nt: TGCAGTGCTAGTTTCTCCACGGGGGGCAATCAGCCCCAGCATTTT; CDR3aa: CSASFSTGGNQPQHF
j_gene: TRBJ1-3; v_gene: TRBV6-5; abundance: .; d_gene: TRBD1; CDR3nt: TGTGCCAGCAGTTACGTGAACAGGGGCTCTGGAAACACCATATATTTT; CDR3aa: CASSYVNRGSGNTIYF
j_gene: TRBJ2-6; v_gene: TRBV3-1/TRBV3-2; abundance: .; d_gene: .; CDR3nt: TGTGCCAGCAGCCATGGGCAGACAAGCTCTGGGGCCAACGTCCTGACTTTC; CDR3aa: CASSHGQTSSGANVLTF
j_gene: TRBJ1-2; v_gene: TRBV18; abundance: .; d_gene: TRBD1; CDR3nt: TGTGCCAGCTCACCACCGGGACAGGGTTATTATGGCTACACCTTC; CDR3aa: CASSPPGQGYYGYTF
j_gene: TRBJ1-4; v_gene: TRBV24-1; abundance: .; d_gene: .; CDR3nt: TGTGCCACCAGTGATTTGCCACAGATTAATGAAAAACTGTTTTTT; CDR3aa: CATSDLPQINEKLFF
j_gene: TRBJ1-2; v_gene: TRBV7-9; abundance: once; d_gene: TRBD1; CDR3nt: TGTGCCAGCAGCCTAGGGACAGGAGAGTACTATGGCTACACCTTC; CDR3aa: CASSLGTGEYYGYTF
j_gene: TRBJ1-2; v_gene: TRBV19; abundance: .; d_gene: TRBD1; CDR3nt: TGTGCCAGTAGTATTTCAGGGGGCGCGGGTAACTATGGCTACACCTTC; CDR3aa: CASSISGGAGNYGYTF
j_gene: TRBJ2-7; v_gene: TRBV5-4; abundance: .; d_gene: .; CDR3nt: TGTGCCAGCAGCTTGGGGAGTTCCTACGAGCAGTACTTC; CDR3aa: CASSLGSSYEQYF
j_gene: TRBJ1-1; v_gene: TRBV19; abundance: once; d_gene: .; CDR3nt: TGTGCCAGTAGACAGGGTTACACTGAAGCTTTCTTT; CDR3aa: CASRQGYTEAFF
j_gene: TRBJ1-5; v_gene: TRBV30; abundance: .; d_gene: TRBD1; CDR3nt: TGTGCCTGGAGTTCCACCCGACAGGGAGCAAATAGCAATCAGCCCCAGCATTTT; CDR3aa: CAWSSTRQGANSNQPQHF
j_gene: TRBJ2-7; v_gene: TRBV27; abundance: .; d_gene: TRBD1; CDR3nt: TGTGCCAGCAGTGTGGGACAGGGGGCATCCTACGAGCAGTACTTC; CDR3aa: CASSVGQGASYEQYF
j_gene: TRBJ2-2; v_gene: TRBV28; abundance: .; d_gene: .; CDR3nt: TGTGCCAGCTGCGAACTTCTTCCTAACACCGGGGAGCTGTTTTTT; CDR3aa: CASCELLPNTGELFF
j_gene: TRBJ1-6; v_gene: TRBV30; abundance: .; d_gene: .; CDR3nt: TGTGCCTGGAGTGTGGAAGGCCTTAATAATTCACCCCTCCACTTT; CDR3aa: CAWSVEGLNNSPLHF
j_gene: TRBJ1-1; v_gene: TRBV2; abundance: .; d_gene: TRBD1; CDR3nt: TGTGCCAGCAGTGAAGAAGGGGGCCTTAACACTGAAGCTTTCTTT; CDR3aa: CASSEEGGLNTEAFF
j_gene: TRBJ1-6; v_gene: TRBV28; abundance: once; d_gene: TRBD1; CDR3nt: TGTGCCAGCAGCCCAGACAGGGGAGGATATAATTCACCCCTCCACTTT; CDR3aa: CASSPDRGGYNSPLHF
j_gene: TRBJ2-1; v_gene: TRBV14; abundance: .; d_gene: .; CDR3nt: TGTGCCAGCAGCCACACCGGGACACGGTTCTACAATGAGCAGTTCTTC; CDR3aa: CASSHTGTRFYNEQFF
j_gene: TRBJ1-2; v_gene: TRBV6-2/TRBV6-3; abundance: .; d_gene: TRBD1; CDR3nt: TGTGCCAGCAGTCAACCGGGACAGGGTAACTATGGCTACACCTTC; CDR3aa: CASSQPGQGNYGYTF
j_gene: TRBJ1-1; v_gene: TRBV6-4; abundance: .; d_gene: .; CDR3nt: TGTGCCAGCAGTGTTAACAGTAACACTGAAGCTTTCTTT; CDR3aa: CASSVNSNTEAFF
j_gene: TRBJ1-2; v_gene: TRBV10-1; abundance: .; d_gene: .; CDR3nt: TGCGCCACCCTTAACCCAATCCGGGACGGCTACACCTTC; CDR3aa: CATLNPIRDGYTF
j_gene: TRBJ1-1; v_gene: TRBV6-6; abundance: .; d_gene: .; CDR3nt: TGTGCCAGCAGATCCCTTCTGAACACTGAAGCTTTCTTT; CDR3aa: CASRSLLNTEAFF
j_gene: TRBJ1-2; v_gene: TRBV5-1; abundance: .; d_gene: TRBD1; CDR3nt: TGCGCCAGCAGTCGGACAGGGGTGGCGAGTGGCTACACCTTC; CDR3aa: CASSRTGVASGYTF
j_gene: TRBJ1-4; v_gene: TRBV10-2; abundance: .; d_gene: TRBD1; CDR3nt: TGCGCCAGCAGTGGACAGGGTTTGGAAAAACTGTTTTTT; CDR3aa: CASSGQGLEKLFF
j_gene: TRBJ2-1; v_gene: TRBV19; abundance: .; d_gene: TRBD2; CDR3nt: TGTGCCAGTAGTATTTGGACTAGCGCGTACAATGAGCAGTTCTTC; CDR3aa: CASSIWTSAYNEQFF
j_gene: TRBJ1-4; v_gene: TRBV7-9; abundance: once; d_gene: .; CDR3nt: TGTGCCAGCAGCTCCTACTATGAAAAACTGTTTTTT; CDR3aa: CASSSYYEKLFF
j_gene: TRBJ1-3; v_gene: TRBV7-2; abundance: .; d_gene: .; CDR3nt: TGTGCCAGCAGCTTAGGGCAGTGGGGAAACACCATATATTTT; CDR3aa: CASSLGQWGNTIYF